This TCR beta chain was sequenced during a study of T cell clonotyping in hematopoietic cell transplantation. General observations from the study: No sorting was done, leaving CD4 and CD8 contributions mixed.

Blood collection times were about day -28 and days 30, 100, 180 posttransplant. The V gene's germline CDR1 is GTSNPN and CDR2 SVGIG (reference sequence). This CDR3 spans 12 amino acids. Trimming cost V 7 bases and J 10 bases, with 14 bases left between them. A remark on this clone: No antigen is known for it.

TCRdb's table, derived via immunoSEQ multiplex PCR, lists solely in-frame clones and lacks some. The table lists over 7,000 clones, roughly 81% of them singletons, with about 5% in the top ten. This receptor was identified in a female patient aged 50-65 years who had an allogeneic stem cell transplant from an unrelated donor, so the T cells may come from the graft donor. Some clones in this sample may be carry-over from other donors' samples. V usage is TRBV30 and J usage is TRBJ1-6; D uncertain. The sample in question was peripheral blood mononuclear cells, obtained 180 days after allogeneic stem cell transplant. DNA of the CDR3: TGTGCCTTGACTGGGATCCGGTCACCCCTCCACTTT. As protein: CALTGIRSPLHF.